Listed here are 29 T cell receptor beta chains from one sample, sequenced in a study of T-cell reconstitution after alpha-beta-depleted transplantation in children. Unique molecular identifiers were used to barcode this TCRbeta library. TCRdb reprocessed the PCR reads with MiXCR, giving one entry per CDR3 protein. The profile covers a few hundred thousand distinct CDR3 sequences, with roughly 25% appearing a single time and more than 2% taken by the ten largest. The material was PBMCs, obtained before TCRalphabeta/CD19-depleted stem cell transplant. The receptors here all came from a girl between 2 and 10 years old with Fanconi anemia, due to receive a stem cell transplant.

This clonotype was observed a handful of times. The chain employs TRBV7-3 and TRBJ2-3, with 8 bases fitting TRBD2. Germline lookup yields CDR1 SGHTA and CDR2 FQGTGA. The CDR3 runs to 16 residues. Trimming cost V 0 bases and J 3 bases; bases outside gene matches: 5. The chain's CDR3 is CASSLTTSGYTDTQYF. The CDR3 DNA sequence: TGTGCCAGCAGCTTAACAACTAGCGGTTATACAGATACGCAGTATTTT. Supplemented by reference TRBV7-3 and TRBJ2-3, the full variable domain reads GAGVSQTPSNKVTEKGKYVELRCDPISGHTALYWYRQSLGQGPEFLIYFQGTGAADDSGLPNDRFFAVRPEGSVSTLKIQRTERGDSAVYLCASSLTTSGYTDTQYFGPGTRLTVL.

As DNA, the CDR3 is TGCAGTGCTAGAAGGGGATTACTCCCATCAGGCGGTGAGACCCAGTACTTC. It specifies CSARRGLLPSGGETQYF. This chain uses TRBV20-1 with TRBJ2-5, with D maybe TRBD1 (5 bases). Deletions cut 2 bases from V and 5 bases from J, with 24 bases between. CDR1 is DFQATT and CDR2 is SNEGSKA in the germline V gene (reference sequence). This CDR3 is built from 17 residues.

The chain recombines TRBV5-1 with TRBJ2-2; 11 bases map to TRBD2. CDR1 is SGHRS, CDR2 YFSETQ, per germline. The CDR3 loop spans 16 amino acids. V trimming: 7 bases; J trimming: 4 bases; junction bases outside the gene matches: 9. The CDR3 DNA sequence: TGCGCCAGCCTGCCGGGACTAGCGGCGATCACCGGGGAGCTGTTTTTT. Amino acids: CASLPGLAAITGELFF.

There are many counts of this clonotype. The CDR3 loop is CASRYGPYEQYF. CDR3 sequence (DNA): TGTGCCAGCCGGTACGGCCCCTACGAGCAGTACTTC. The rearrangement joins TRBV2 to TRBJ2-7; D not resolved. There are 12 residues in the CDR3. Trimming cost V 8 bases and J 2 bases, with 10 bases left between them. In germline, CDR1 is SNHLY, CDR2 FYNNEI.

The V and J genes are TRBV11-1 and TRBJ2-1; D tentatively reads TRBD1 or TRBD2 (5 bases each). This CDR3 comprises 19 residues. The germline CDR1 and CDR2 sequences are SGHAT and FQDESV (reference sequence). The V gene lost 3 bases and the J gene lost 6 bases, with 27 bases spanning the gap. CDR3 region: CASSLGDAKKGSIGNEQFF. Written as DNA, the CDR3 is TGTGCCAGCAGCTTGGGGGATGCGAAAAAGGGCTCGATTGGCAATGAGCAGTTCTTC.

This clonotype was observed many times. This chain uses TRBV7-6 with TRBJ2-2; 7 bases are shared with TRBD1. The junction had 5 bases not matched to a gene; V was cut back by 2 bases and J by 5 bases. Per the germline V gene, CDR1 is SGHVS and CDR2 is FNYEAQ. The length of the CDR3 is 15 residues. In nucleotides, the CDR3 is TGTGCCAGCAGCTTACACCACAGGGGAACCGGGGAGCTGTTTTTT. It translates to CASSLHHRGTGELFF.

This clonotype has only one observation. CDR3 in DNA: TGTGCCAGTGCTGCACTAGCGGATTACAATGAGCAGTTCTTC. It translates to CASAALADYNEQFF. V usage is TRBV19 and J usage is TRBJ2-1; 8 bases agree with TRBD2. Germline V gene data show CDR1 as LNHDA and CDR2 as SQIVND (reference sequence). The V segment lost 8 bases and the J segment 4 bases; nucleotides outside the gene matches: 7. This CDR3 comprises 14 residues.

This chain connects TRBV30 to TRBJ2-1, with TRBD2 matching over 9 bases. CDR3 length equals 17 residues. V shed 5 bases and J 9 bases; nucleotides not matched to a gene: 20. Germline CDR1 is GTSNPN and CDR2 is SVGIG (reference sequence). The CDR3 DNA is TGTGCCTGGGGGCGACAGGTAGCGGGAGCTGGGACGGGTGAGCAGTTCTTC. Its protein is CAWGRQVAGAGTGEQFF. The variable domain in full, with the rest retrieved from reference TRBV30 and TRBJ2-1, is SQTIHQWPATLVQPVGSPLSLECTVEGTSNPNLYWYRQAAGRGLQLLFYSVGIGQISSEVPQNLSASRPQDRQFILSSKKLLLSDSGFYLCAWGRQVAGAGTGEQFFGPGTRLTVL.

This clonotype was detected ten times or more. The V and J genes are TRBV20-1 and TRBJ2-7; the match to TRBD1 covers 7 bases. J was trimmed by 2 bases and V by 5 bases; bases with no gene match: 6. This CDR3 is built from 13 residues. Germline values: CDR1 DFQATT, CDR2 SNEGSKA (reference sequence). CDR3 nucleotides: TGCAGTGCTCCAGGGGGTCCTACCTACGAGCAGTACTTC. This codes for CSAPGGPTYEQYF.

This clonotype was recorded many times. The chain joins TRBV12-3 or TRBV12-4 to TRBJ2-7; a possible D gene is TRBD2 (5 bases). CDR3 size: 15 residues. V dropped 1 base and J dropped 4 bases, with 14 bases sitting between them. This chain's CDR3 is CASSLGGSSSYEQYF. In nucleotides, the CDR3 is TGTGCCAGCAGTTTAGGCGGGTCATCCTCATACGAGCAGTACTTC.

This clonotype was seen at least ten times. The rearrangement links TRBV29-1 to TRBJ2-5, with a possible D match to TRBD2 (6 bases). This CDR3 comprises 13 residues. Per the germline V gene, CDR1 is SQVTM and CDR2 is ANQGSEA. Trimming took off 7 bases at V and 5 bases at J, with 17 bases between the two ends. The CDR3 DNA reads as TGCAGCGGTCAGGATTCAGCGGGTGAGACCCAGTACTTC. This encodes CSGQDSAGETQYF.

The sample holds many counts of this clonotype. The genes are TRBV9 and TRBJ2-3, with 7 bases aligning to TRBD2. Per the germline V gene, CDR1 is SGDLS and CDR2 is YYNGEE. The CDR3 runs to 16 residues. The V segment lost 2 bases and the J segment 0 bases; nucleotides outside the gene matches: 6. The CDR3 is CASSVGAGYSTDTQYF. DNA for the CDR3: TGTGCCAGCAGCGTCGGAGCGGGGTATAGCACAGATACGCAGTATTTT.

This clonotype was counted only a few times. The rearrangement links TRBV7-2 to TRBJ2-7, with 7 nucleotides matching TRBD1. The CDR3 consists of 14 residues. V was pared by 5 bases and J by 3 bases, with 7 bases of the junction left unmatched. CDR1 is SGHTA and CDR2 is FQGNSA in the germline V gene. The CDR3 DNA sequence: TGTGCCAGCAGCACCCGGACAGGTGACTACGAGCAGTACTTC. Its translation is CASSTRTGDYEQYF. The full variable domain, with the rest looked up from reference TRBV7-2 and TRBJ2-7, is GAGVSQSPSNKVTEKGKDVELRCDPISGHTALYWYRQSLGQGLEFLIYFQGNSAPDKSGLPSDRFSAERTGGSVSTLTIQRTQQEDSAVYLCASSTRTGDYEQYFGPGTRLTVT.

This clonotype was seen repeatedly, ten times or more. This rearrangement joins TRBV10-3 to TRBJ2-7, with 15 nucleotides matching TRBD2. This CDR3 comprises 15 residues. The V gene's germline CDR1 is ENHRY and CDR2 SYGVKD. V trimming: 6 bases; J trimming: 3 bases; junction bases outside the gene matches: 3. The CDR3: CAISPGLAGGYEQYF. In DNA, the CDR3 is TGTGCCATCAGCCCGGGACTAGCGGGAGGCTACGAGCAGTACTTC.

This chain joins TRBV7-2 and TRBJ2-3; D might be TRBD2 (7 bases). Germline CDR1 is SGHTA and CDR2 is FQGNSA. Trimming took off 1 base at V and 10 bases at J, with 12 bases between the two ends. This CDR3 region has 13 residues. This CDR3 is CASSLVGGGPQYF. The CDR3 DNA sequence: TGTGCCAGCAGCTTAGTAGGGGGGGGACCGCAGTATTTT.

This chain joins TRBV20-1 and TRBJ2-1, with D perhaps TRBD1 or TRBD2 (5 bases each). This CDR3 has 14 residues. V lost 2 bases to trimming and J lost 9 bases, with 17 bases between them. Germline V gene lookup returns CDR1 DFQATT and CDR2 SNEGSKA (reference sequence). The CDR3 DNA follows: TGCAGTGCTAGATGGGGACCCGACTTTAGTGAGCAGTTCTTC. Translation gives CSARWGPDFSEQFF.

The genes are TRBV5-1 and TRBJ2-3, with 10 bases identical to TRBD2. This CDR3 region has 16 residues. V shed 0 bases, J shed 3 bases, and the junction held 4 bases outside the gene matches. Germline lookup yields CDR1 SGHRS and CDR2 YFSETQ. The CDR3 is CASSLGLAGSTDTQYF. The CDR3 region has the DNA TGCGCCAGCAGCTTGGGACTAGCGGGTTCGACAGATACGCAGTATTTT.

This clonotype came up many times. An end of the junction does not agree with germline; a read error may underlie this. The CDR3: CASRELSGTSAYEQYF. CDR3 coding DNA: TGCGCCAGCAGAGAGTTATCCGGGACTAGCGCCTACGAGCAGTACTTC. The chain employs TRBV10-2 and TRBJ2-7; 10 nucleotides match TRBD2. The length of the CDR3 is 16 residues. Germline CDR1 reads WSHSY; CDR2 reads SAAADI.

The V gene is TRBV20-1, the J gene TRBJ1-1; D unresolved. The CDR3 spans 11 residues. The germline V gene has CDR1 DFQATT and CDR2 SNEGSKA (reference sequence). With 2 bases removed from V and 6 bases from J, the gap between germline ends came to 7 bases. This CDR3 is CSARLIPEAFF. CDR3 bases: TGCAGTGCTAGACTGATCCCTGAAGCTTTCTTT.

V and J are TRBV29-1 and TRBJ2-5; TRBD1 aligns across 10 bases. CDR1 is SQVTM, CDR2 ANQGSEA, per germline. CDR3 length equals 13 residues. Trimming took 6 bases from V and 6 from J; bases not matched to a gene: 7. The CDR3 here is CSVRDRGWQTQYF. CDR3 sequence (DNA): TGCAGCGTGCGGGACAGGGGATGGCAGACCCAGTACTTC.

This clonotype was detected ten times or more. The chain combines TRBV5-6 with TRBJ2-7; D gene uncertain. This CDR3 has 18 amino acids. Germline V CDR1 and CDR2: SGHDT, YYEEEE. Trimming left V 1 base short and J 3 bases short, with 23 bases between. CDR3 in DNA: TGTGCCAGCAGCTTGCGGTACAGCTGGACCCGAAACCTCTACGAGCAGTACTTC. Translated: CASSLRYSWTRNLYEQYF. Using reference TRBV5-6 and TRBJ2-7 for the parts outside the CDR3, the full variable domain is DAGVTQSPTHLIKTRGQQVTLRCSPKSGHDTVSWYQQALGQGPQFIFQYYEEEERQRGNFPDRFSGHQFPNYSSELNVNALLLGDSALYLCASSLRYSWTRNLYEQYFGPGTRLTVT.

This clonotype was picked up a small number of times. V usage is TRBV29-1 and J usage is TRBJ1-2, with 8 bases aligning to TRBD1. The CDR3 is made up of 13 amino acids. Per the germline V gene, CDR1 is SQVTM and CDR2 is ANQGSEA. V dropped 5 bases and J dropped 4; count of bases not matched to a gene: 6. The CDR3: CSVTQGVPYGYTF. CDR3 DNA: TGCAGCGTTACACAGGGGGTGCCCTATGGCTACACCTTC. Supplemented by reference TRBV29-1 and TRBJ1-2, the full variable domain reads SAVISQKPSRDICQRGTSLTIQCQVDSQVTMMFWYRQQPGQSLTLIATANQGSEATYESGFVIDKFPISRPNLTFSTLTVSNMSPEDSSIYLCSVTQGVPYGYTFGSGTRLTVV.

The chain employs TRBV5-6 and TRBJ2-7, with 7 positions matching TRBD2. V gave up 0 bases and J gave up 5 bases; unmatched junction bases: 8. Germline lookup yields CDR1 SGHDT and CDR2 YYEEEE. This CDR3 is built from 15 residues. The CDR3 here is CASSLVVGGQDEQYF. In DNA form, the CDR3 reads TGTGCCAGCAGCTTGGTCGTGGGAGGGCAAGACGAGCAGTACTTC.

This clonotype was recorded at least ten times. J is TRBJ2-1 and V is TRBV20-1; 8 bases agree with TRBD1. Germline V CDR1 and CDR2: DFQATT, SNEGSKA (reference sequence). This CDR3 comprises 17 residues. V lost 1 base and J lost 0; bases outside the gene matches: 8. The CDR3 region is CSARGGTGLSSYNEQFF. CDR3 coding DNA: TGCAGTGCTAGAGGAGGGACAGGCCTGTCCTCCTACAATGAGCAGTTCTTC.

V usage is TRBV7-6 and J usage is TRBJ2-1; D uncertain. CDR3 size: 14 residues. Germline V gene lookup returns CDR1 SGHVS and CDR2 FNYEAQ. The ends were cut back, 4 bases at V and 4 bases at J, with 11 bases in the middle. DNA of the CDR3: TGTGCCAGCAGCTCCCTCCATCCATACAATGAGCAGTTCTTC. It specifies CASSSLHPYNEQFF.

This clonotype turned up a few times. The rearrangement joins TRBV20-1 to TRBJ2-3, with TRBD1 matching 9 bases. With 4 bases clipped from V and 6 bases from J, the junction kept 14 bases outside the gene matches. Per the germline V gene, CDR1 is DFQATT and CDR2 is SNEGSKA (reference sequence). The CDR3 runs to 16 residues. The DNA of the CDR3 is TGCAGTGCTACAACAGGGGGCGACATCCTCTCGGATACGCAGTATTTT. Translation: CSATTGGDILSDTQYF.

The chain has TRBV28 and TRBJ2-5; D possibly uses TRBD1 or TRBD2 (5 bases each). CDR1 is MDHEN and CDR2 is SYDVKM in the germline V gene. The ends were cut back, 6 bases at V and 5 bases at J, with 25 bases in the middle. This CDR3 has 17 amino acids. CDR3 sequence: CASSLDKKGTLGETQYF. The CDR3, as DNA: TGTGCCAGCAGCCTAGATAAAAAGGGGACCCTGGGGGAGACCCAGTACTTC.

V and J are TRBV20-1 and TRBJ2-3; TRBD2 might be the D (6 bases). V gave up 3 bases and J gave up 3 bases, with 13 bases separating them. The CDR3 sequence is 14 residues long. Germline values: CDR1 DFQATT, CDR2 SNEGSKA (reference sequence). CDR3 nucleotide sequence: TGCAGTGCTAGCCAAGGACTATATACAGATACGCAGTATTTT. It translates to CSASQGLYTDTQYF.

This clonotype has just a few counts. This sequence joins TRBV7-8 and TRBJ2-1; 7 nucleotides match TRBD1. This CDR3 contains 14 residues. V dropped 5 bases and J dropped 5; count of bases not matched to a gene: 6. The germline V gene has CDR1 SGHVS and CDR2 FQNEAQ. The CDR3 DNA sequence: TGTGCCAGCAGCCGAGGGACAGTGGACAATGAGCAGTTCTTC. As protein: CASSRGTVDNEQFF.